A single sample is the source of the 25 T cell receptor beta chains below, sequenced in a study of CD8 T cells in Susac syndrome (dated by TCRdb to between 2018 and 2021). The method was the immunoSEQ multiplex PCR assay. RNA was extracted with the RNeasy kit and roughly 0.45 to 1 ug was reverse transcribed using random hexamers. TCRdb reworked the public reads: Q25 trimming with fastp, MiXCR clone assembly, productive beta chains retained. All rows with the same CDR3 protein become a single entry with the most common DNA and genes. This sample holds roughly 120,000 distinct CDR3 sequences; around 96% were observed only once. The ten largest make up under 0.095% of the sample. Sequences were obtained from CD4+ T cells from PBMCs. The receptors were gathered from a human donor in good health.

V gene TRBV7-8 combines with J gene TRBJ1-5; 8 nucleotides match TRBD1. V dropped 5 bases and J dropped 4; count of bases not matched to a gene: 7. The germline gives CDR1 SGHVS, CDR2 FQNEAQ. The CDR3 sequence is 15 residues long. CDR3 sequence reads: CASSRRTGQNQPQHF. The CDR3 region has the DNA TGTGCCAGCAGCAGAAGGACAGGGCAGAATCAGCCCCAGCATTTT.

This chain links TRBV3-1 with TRBJ1-5; D is possibly TRBD1 (5 bases). This CDR3 contains 17 residues. Germline V lookup: CDR1 LGHDT, CDR2 YNNKEL (reference sequence). V was pared by 8 bases and J by 5 bases, with 25 bases between. CDR3 in amino acids: CASRGAAVRGLDQPQHF. CDR3 nucleotides: TGTGCCAGCCGCGGGGCGGCAGTGCGAGGGTTGGATCAGCCCCAGCATTTT.

This clonotype was recorded once. This chain links TRBV7-2 with TRBJ2-5, with TRBD2 matching 8 bases. Trimming at V came to 7 bases and at J to 4 bases, leaving 17 bases not matched to a gene. Germline V gives CDR1 SGHTA, CDR2 FQGNSA. The CDR3 runs 17 residues. CDR3 coding DNA: TGTGCCAGCACCCCCCCAGGTCTAGCGGGTAATGTAGAGACCCAGTACTTC. Residues: CASTPPGLAGNVETQYF.

V usage is TRBV6-5 and J usage is TRBJ1-2; D perhaps matches TRBD1 (5 bases). The V and J ends lost 4 bases and 4 bases respectively, with 10 bases between them. The CDR3 is 13 amino acids. Germline CDR1 is MNHEY and CDR2 is SVGAGI. DNA of the CDR3: TGTGCCAGCAGTTCCTTGAGGGGCTATGGCTACACCTTC. Translation: CASSSLRGYGYTF.

The V gene is TRBV4-2, the J gene TRBJ2-3; D call uncertain. Germline V gene lookup returns CDR1 LGHNA and CDR2 YNFKEQ. The ends were cut back, 0 bases at V and 1 base at J, with 5 bases in the middle. The length of the CDR3 is 14 residues. CDR3 bases: TGTGCCAGCAGCCAAGATGTGGGCACAGATACGCAGTATTTT. Amino acid sequence: CASSQDVGTDTQYF.

This chain connects TRBV6-5 to TRBJ2-1; 10 bases line up with TRBD2. This CDR3 comprises 15 residues. Trimming at V came to 6 bases and at J to 5 bases, leaving 7 bases not matched to a gene. CDR1 is MNHEY, CDR2 SVGAGI, per germline. This CDR3 is CASSAAGGPHNEQFF. The CDR3, as DNA: TGTGCCAGCAGCGCAGCGGGAGGGCCGCACAATGAGCAGTTCTTC.

The gene calls are TRBV6-5 and TRBJ1-5; 10 nucleotides match TRBD1. This CDR3 region has 15 residues. Trimming took 5 bases from V and 7 from J; bases not matched to a gene: 8. The V gene's germline CDR1 is MNHEY and CDR2 SVGAGI. In DNA, the CDR3 is TGTGCCAGCAGTCGATCCGGGACAGGGGAACAGCCCCAGCATTTT. Protein: CASSRSGTGEQPQHF.

The genes are TRBV2 and TRBJ2-5; TRBD2 is a possible D gene (6 bases). V was pared by 11 bases and J by 2 bases, with 15 bases between. This CDR3 has 13 residues. The germline CDR1 and CDR2 sequences are SNHLY and FYNNEI. This chain's CDR3 is CAGTRGRQETQYF. Here the CDR3 DNA reads TGTGCCGGCACACGGGGGAGGCAAGAGACCCAGTACTTC.

The chain has TRBV15 and TRBJ2-6; D may be TRBD1 or TRBD2 (5 bases each). V lost 0 bases, J lost 3 bases, and 15 bases lay in between. The CDR3 is made up of 18 amino acids. The germline CDR1 and CDR2 sequences are LNHNV and YYDKDF (reference sequence). The CDR3 here is CATSRDQIGAGGANVLTF. In DNA form, the CDR3 reads TGTGCCACCAGCAGAGATCAGATAGGGGCGGGTGGGGCCAACGTCCTGACTTTC.

This clonotype came up once. V gene TRBV5-1 combines with J gene TRBJ2-7, with 10 nucleotides matching TRBD1. V gave up 6 bases and J gave up 3 bases; unmatched junction bases: 9. Germline CDR1 and CDR2: SGHRS and YFSETQ. The CDR3 length is 15 residues. The CDR3: CASTSGTGVNYEQYF. The CDR3 coding sequence is TGCGCCAGCACGTCCGGGACAGGGGTAAACTACGAGCAGTACTTC.

The gene calls are TRBV20-1 and TRBJ2-1; D unclear. The germline V gene encodes CDR1 DFQATT and CDR2 SNEGSKA (reference sequence). There are 16 residues in the CDR3. Trimming removed 0 bases at V and 0 bases at J, with 12 bases between. The CDR3 loop reads CSARDRLSGSYNEQFF. CDR3 bases: TGCAGTGCTAGAGATAGGCTCTCGGGCTCCTACAATGAGCAGTTCTTC.

The chain has TRBV29-1 and TRBJ1-2; the D is unclear. Germline V gene lookup returns CDR1 SQVTM and CDR2 ANQGSEA. The CDR3 consists of 13 residues. The V and J ends lost 6 bases and 0 bases respectively, with 11 bases between them. DNA for the CDR3: TGCAGCGTCGATCGAGCCGCTAACTATGGCTACACCTTC. Translating gives CSVDRAANYGYTF.

The chain joins TRBV7-9 to TRBJ1-2, with TRBD1 matching 8 bases. The V and J ends lost 10 bases and 3 bases, in that order; junction bases with no gene match: 10. CDR3 length equals 14 residues. Germline V CDR1 and CDR2: SEHNR, FQNEAQ (reference sequence). CDR3 sequence reads: CATLIGQGDYGYTF. For the CDR3, the DNA is TGTGCCACCCTGATCGGACAGGGAGACTATGGCTACACCTTC.

The rearrangement uses TRBV24-1 and TRBJ2-3; 7 nucleotides line up with TRBD2. With V trimmed by 9 bases and J by 4 bases, 24 bases remained unmatched. Germline CDR1 and CDR2: KGHDR and SFDVKD. The length of the CDR3 is 19 residues. The CDR3 nucleotides are TGTGCCACCCCCCCGGCGAAAATGGCGGGAGTGGTGCCCCCAGATACGCAGTATTTT. It translates to CATPPAKMAGVVPPDTQYF.

The chain recombines TRBV15 with TRBJ1-2; D possibly corresponds to TRBD1 (6 bases). Germline-derived CDR1 and CDR2 are LNHNV and YYDKDF (reference sequence). The CDR3 sequence is 16 residues long. Trimming shortened V by 0 bases and J by 6 bases, and 17 bases separated the two germline ends. This CDR3 is CATSRDYTWGADGYTF. The CDR3 bases are TGTGCCACCAGCAGAGATTATACCTGGGGGGCCGATGGCTACACCTTC.

This clonotype is a singleton in its sample. This rearrangement joins TRBV7-9 to TRBJ1-1; D is uncertain. CDR3 length: 12 residues. Trimming took off 7 bases at V and 5 bases at J, with 11 bases between the two ends. Looked up from germline, CDR1 is SEHNR and CDR2 is FQNEAQ (reference sequence). CDR3: CASILRETEAFF. CDR3 nucleotide sequence: TGTGCCAGCATCCTAAGGGAGACTGAAGCTTTCTTT.

The chain uses TRBV14 and TRBJ1-2; D is ambiguous. Trimming took off 1 base at V and 4 bases at J, with 13 bases between the two ends. This CDR3 contains 15 residues. Germline V gene sequence: CDR1 SGHDN, CDR2 FVKESK. The CDR3 region is CASSQGAGRAYGYTF. The CDR3 nucleotides read TGTGCCAGCAGCCAAGGGGCGGGGAGGGCCTATGGCTACACCTTC.

V gene TRBV2 combines with J gene TRBJ2-3, with 9 bases fitting TRBD1. The CDR3 loop spans 14 amino acids. Germline CDR1 SNHLY, CDR2 FYNNEI. Trimming cost V 4 bases and J 6 bases; bases outside gene matches: 5. This CDR3 is CASSVDRGEDTQYF. CDR3 sequence (DNA): TGTGCCAGCAGTGTAGACAGGGGGGAGGATACGCAGTATTTT.

This chain joins TRBV5-6 and TRBJ2-3; possible D gene TRBD1, 6 bases. Germline V gene sequence: CDR1 SGHDT, CDR2 YYEEEE. The CDR3 consists of 16 residues. Trimming took 5 bases from V and 1 from J, leaving 17 bases between them. This CDR3 reads CASRLQGRGRTDTQYF. CDR3 DNA: TGTGCCAGCAGGCTACAGGGAAGGGGCCGCACAGATACGCAGTATTTT.

The gene calls are TRBV5-1 and TRBJ2-3; 7 bases are shared with TRBD2. CDR3 size: 15 residues. From germline, CDR1 is SGHRS and CDR2 YFSETQ. The ends lost 2 bases at V and 2 bases at J; junction bases unmatched: 5. In DNA form, the CDR3 reads TGCGCCAGCAGCTTAAGCGGGGAAAACACAGATACGCAGTATTTT. It specifies CASSLSGENTDTQYF.

This clonotype was seen only once. The V call is TRBV19, the J call TRBJ2-1, with TRBD2 identical over 11 bases. The V gene's germline CDR1 is LNHDA and CDR2 SQIVND (reference sequence). The CDR3 covers 17 residues. V was pared by 4 bases and J by 8 bases, with 13 bases of the junction left unmatched. The CDR3: CASSTLHSGRAIDEQFF. The CDR3 DNA reads as TGTGCCAGTAGTACCCTTCATAGCGGGAGGGCCATCGATGAGCAGTTCTTC. The full variable domain, in which reference TRBV19 and TRBJ2-1 provide the parts outside the CDR3, is DGGITQSPKYLFRKEGQNVTLSCEQNLNHDAMYWYRQDPGQGLRLIYYSQIVNDFQKGDIAEGYSVSREKKESFPLTVTSAQKNPTAFYLCASSTLHSGRAIDEQFFGPGTRLTVL.

The chain joins TRBV3-1 to TRBJ2-7; 7 positions agree with TRBD2. After removal of 1 base from V and 6 bases from J, the junction contained 6 bases not matched to a gene. Germline assignment: CDR1 LGHDT and CDR2 YNNKEL (reference sequence). This CDR3 has 14 residues. CDR3 in DNA: TGTGCCAGCAGCCAAGTCCGGGGGGAGGGCGAGCAGTACTTC. Residues: CASSQVRGEGEQYF.

This rearrangement joins TRBV12-3 or TRBV12-4 to TRBJ2-3, with a possible D match to TRBD2 (6 bases). The CDR3 loop spans 16 amino acids. Trimming stripped 4 bases from V and 3 bases from J, with 17 bases between. The CDR3 nucleotides read TGTGCCAGCAGTTCACTCCTAGCGAGGGGTACAGATACGCAGTATTTT. Amino acid sequence: CASSSLLARGTDTQYF.

The chain links TRBV9 to TRBJ2-5; 12 bases map to TRBD2. The germline CDR1 and CDR2 sequences are SGDLS and YYNGEE. With V trimmed by 4 bases and J by 5 bases, 9 bases remained unmatched. This CDR3 comprises 16 residues. The CDR3 bases are TGTGCCAGCAGCCTAACGACTAGCGGGAGCGGGGAGACCCAGTACTTC. The encoded protein is CASSLTTSGSGETQYF.

V gene TRBV20-1 combines with J gene TRBJ2-7; 8 bases are shared with TRBD2. The CDR3 covers 16 residues. With V trimmed by 0 bases and J by 5 bases, 12 bases remained unmatched. Germline lookup yields CDR1 DFQATT and CDR2 SNEGSKA (reference sequence). The CDR3: CSARDRGAGAVHEQYF. The CDR3 nucleotides are TGCAGTGCTAGAGATAGGGGAGCGGGAGCTGTGCACGAGCAGTACTTC.